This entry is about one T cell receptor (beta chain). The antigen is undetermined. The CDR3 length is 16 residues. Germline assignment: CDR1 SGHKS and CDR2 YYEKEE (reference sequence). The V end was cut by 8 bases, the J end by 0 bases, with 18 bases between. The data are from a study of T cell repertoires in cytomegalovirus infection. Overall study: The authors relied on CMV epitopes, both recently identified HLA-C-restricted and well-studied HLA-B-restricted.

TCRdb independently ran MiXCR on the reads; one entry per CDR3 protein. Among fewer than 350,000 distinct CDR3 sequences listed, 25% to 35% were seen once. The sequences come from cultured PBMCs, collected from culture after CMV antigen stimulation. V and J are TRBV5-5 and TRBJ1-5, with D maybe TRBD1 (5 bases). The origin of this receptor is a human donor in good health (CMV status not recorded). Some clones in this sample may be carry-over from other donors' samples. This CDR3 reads CASDQGNPYSNQPQHF. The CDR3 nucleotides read TGTGCCAGTGACCAGGGAAACCCTTATAGCAATCAGCCCCAGCATTTT.